This TCR beta chain came from a study of PD-L1 blockade in urothelial cancer. Germline assignment: CDR1 KGHSH and CDR2 LQKENI. The CDR3 has 15 residues. The V and J ends lost 2 bases and 3 bases respectively, with 11 bases between them. Regarding time point: pretreatment peripheral blood. The assay was immunoSEQ multiplex PCR, and TCRdb's table has in-frame clones only and misses some. This sample carries approximately 39,000 clones, roughly 80% of them seen once, and the ten largest clones take around 15%. Specimen: PBMCs, collected around atezolizumab (anti-PD-L1) treatment. The rearrangement uses TRBV18 and TRBJ1-5; possible D gene TRBD1, 5 bases. The source is an elderly man with urothelial cancer. CDR3 in amino acids: CASSPSGGNNQPQHF. CDR3 bases: TGTGCCAGCTCACCATCGGGGGGAAACAATCAGCCCCAGCATTTT.